This T cell receptor beta chain originates from a study of T cell responses to AZD1222 COVID-19 vaccine. The study, taken as a whole, reports: White British donors predominated, females outnumbered males, and clonal diversity was possibly underestimated. Of spike-specific TCRs, nearly half reportedly target regions left unmutated in variants. Two AZD1222 administrations were followed by greater Spike-specific TCR breadth and depth.

This CDR3 contains 15 residues. CDR1 and CDR2 (germline): SGHRS, YFSETQ. The V gene lost 0 bases and the J gene lost 5 bases, with 14 bases spanning the gap. Worth noting for this clone: The antigen is unknown.

Second-dose timings of about 4 or about 12 weeks were pooled. Generated by immunoSEQ multiplex PCR, the TCRdb table keeps only in-frame clones and is missing some. Here the sample spans about 42,000 clones, 88% being singletons. This chain uses TRBV5-1 with TRBJ1-1; D may be TRBD1 (6 bases). Sequencing was performed on peripheral blood, taken 28 days after the second AZD1222 dose. The receptor was isolated from an adult who received the AZD1222 COVID-19 vaccine. CDR3 nucleotide sequence: TGCGCCAGCAGCTTGGTTGGGGGCGTGGAAACTGAAGCTTTCTTT. This encodes CASSLVGGVETEAFF.